This T cell receptor beta chain was sequenced for a study of blood T cell repertoires in COVID-19. Overall study context: Material from acute and convalescent COVID-19 was sourced from the United States, Italy and Spain. Sample material is recorded as cDNA or gDNA derived from T cells, B-cell-depleted T cells, or PBMCs.

Germline CDR1 and CDR2: LGHNA and YSLEER. The ends lost 4 bases at V and 5 bases at J; junction bases unmatched: 10. CDR3 length: 17 residues. Authors' analysis steps: It was from reference gene primer amplification that nucleated cell counts were estimated. Here immunoSEQ multiplex PCR was the method, and the copy in TCRdb shows in-frame clones only, minus some. D and trimming come from the DNA, and the V and J calls and clone size come from that table. This table has around 120,000 clones, roughly 80% appearing once. The chain employs TRBV4-3 and TRBJ2-1; 11 positions agree with TRBD1. The sequenced sample was peripheral blood. The receptor was derived from a human donor in a cohort sampled during active COVID-19. Here the CDR3 DNA reads TGCGCCAGCAGCCGCTCCGCCGGGACAGGGGGACACAATGAGCAGTTCTTC. Translating gives CASSRSAGTGGHNEQFF.